The subject of this entry is one T cell receptor beta chain. This entry is derived from a study of blood T cell repertoires in COVID-19. The CDR3 totals 14 residues. From germline, CDR1 is SGHDN and CDR2 FVKESK. V was pared by 4 bases and J by 1 base, with 4 bases of the junction left unmatched. Clones were sequenced by immunoSEQ multiplex PCR, and TCRdb holds only the in-frame ones, with some missing. The data show around 200,000 clones, more than 70% seen once. The TCR comes from a man aged 40-49 years who had recovered from COVID-19. The chain is built from TRBV14 and TRBJ2-7; the match to TRBD1 covers 7 bases. Sequencing input: PBMCs or T cells enriched from blood (not recorded which). CDR3 sequence: CASSLHRGSYEQYF. The CDR3 DNA reads as TGTGCCAGCAGCCTCCACAGGGGTTCCTACGAGCAGTACTTC.